The 12 T cell receptor beta chains below were found in one sample sequenced in a study of shared clonotypes between healthy human individuals. Using immunoSEQ multiplex PCR, the repertoire was profiled, and TCRdb retains in-frame clones only, with some absent. Of roughly 500,000 clones in the sample, about 82% are singletons; the top ten hold approximately 13%. The sample was PBMCs. These receptors all come from a woman in her thirties or forties in good health. Some clones in this sample may be carry-over from other donors' samples.

DNA for the CDR3: TGTGCCAGCAGCCAAGGGGCTGGGGTGGAGACCCAGTACTTC. Amino acid sequence: CASSQGAGVETQYF. The rearrangement joins TRBV14 to TRBJ2-5, with D unclear. Germline V gene sequence: CDR1 SGHDN, CDR2 FVKESK. The CDR3 totals 14 residues. V was pared by 1 base and J by 5 bases, with 11 bases between.

The chain is built from TRBV5-6 and TRBJ2-5; D is tentatively TRBD1 or TRBD2 (5 bases each). Trimming removed 4 bases at V and 4 bases at J, with 17 bases between. Germline-derived CDR1 and CDR2 are SGHDT and YYEEEE. The CDR3 is 15 amino acids. CDR3 protein: CASSPLGPGTETQYF. CDR3 DNA sequence: TGTGCCAGCAGCCCCCTCGGACCAGGGACAGAGACCCAGTACTTC. Filled out from reference TRBV5-6 and TRBJ2-5, the complete variable domain reads DAGVTQSPTHLIKTRGQQVTLRCSPKSGHDTVSWYQQALGQGPQFIFQYYEEEERQRGNFPDRFSGHQFPNYSSELNVNALLLGDSALYLCASSPLGPGTETQYFGPGTRLLVL.

The V and J genes are TRBV11-2 and TRBJ2-3, with TRBD2 identical over 7 bases. The CDR3 runs to 17 residues. With 0 bases clipped from V and 4 bases from J, the junction kept 10 bases outside the gene matches. Germline assignment: CDR1 SGHAT and CDR2 FQNNGV. The CDR3 loop is CASSLELAMSVADTQYF. In DNA, the CDR3 is TGTGCCAGCAGCTTAGAACTAGCGATGTCTGTGGCAGATACGCAGTATTTT.

This clone showed up just a few times. The rearrangement uses TRBV6-6 and TRBJ1-4, with D hard to call. The V end was cut by 5 bases, the J end by 8 bases, with 6 bases between. In germline, CDR1 is MNHNY, CDR2 SVGAGI (reference sequence). The length of the CDR3 is 11 residues. The DNA for the CDR3 is TGTGCCAGCAGTGATTACGAAAAACTGTTTTTT. This codes for CASSDYEKLFF.

This clone has only one observation. This chain uses TRBV6-4 with TRBJ1-2; no firm D call. This CDR3 has 15 residues. The germline V gene encodes CDR1 MRHNA and CDR2 SNTAGT. The V gene lost 0 bases and the J gene lost 6 bases, with 14 bases spanning the gap. CDR3 nucleotide sequence: TGTGCCAGCAGTGACTCGATTGGGCAGAACCATGGCTACACCTTC. This encodes CASSDSIGQNHGYTF.

This chain connects TRBV30 to TRBJ2-3; 12 nucleotides match TRBD2. After removal of 3 bases from V and 0 bases from J, the junction contained 13 bases not matched to a gene. The CDR3 consists of 19 residues. The V gene's germline CDR1 is GTSNPN and CDR2 SVGIG (reference sequence). The CDR3 nucleotides are TGTGCCTGGAGGGCCCGGACTAGCGGGACCCCTTGGAGCACAGATACGCAGTATTTT. Its translation is CAWRARTSGTPWSTDTQYF.

The chain links TRBV18 to TRBJ1-3, with D hard to call. CDR1 and CDR2 (germline): KGHSH, LQKENI. This CDR3 has 14 amino acids. Deletions cut 3 bases from V and 8 bases from J, with 14 bases between. CDR3 amino acids: CASSPAPTWDTIYF. CDR3 bases: TGTGCCAGCTCACCCGCCCCGACATGGGACACCATATATTTT.

This clone was counted a single time. The chain links TRBV6-1 to TRBJ2-7; D not resolved. The germline CDR1 and CDR2 sequences are MNHNS and SASEGT. There are 15 residues in the CDR3. The V end was cut by 4 bases, the J end by 4 bases, with 17 bases between. The CDR3 coding sequence is TGTGCCAGCAGTGCCCTATTGGGGTTTAGTTACGAGCAGTACTTC. Translating it yields CASSALLGFSYEQYF.

The rearrangement links TRBV28 to TRBJ2-1; TRBD1 might be the D (5 bases). V shed 5 bases and J shed 0 bases, with 11 bases lying between them. The CDR3 sequence is 15 residues long. Germline lookup yields CDR1 MDHEN and CDR2 SYDVKM. The CDR3 DNA follows: TGTGCCAGCAGTCCCGACAGTAACTCCTACAATGAGCAGTTCTTC. Protein product: CASSPDSNSYNEQFF.

The chain is built from TRBV30 and TRBJ1-3; TRBD1 agrees at 9 bases. The CDR3 is 15 residues long. Germline CDR1 is GTSNPN and CDR2 is SVGIG (reference sequence). The V segment lost 4 bases and the J segment 4 bases; nucleotides outside the gene matches: 8. This CDR3 is CAWKAGTGTGNTIYF. The CDR3 nucleotides read TGTGCCTGGAAAGCCGGGACAGGGACCGGAAACACCATATATTTT.

This chain links TRBV15 with TRBJ2-3; TRBD2 might be the D (5 bases). CDR1 is LNHNV, CDR2 YYDKDF, per germline (reference sequence). The length of the CDR3 is 15 residues. V shed 0 bases and J shed 4 bases, with 11 bases lying between them. CDR3 sequence reads: CATSRDRGAADTQYF. Here the CDR3 DNA reads TGTGCCACCAGCAGAGATCGGGGAGCCGCAGATACGCAGTATTTT.

In its sample, this clone was seen a few times. The rearrangement uses TRBV4-3 and TRBJ2-3, with TRBD2 matching 10 bases. V trimming: 0 bases; J trimming: 7 bases; junction bases outside the gene matches: 10. The CDR3 length is 17 residues. The germline CDR1 and CDR2 sequences are LGHNA and YSLEER. CDR3 DNA sequence: TGCGCCAGCAGCCAAGATTGGGCTAGCGGGAGACTAAATACGCAGTATTTT. Translation gives CASSQDWASGRLNTQYF.